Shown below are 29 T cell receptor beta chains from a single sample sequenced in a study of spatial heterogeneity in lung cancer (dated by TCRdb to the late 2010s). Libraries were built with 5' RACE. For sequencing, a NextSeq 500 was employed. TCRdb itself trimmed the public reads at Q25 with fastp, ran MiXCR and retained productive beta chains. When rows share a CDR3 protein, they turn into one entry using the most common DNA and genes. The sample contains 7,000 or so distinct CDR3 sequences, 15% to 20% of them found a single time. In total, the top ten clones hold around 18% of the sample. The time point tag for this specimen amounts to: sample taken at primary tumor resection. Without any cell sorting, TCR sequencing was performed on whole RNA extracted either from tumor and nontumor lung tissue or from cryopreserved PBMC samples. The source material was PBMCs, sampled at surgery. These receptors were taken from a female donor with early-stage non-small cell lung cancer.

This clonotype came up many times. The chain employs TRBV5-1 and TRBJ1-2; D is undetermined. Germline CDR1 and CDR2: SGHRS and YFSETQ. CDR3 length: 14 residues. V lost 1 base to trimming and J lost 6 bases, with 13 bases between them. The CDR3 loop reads CASSLTDGQDGYTF. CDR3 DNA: TGCGCCAGCAGCTTGACGGACGGGCAGGATGGCTACACCTTC.

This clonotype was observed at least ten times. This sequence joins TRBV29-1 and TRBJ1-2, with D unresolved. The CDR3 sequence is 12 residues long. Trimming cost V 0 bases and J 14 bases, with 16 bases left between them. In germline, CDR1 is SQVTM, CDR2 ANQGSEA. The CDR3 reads CSVEDQPPGETF. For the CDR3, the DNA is TGCAGCGTTGAAGATCAACCCCCGGGCGAGACCTTC.

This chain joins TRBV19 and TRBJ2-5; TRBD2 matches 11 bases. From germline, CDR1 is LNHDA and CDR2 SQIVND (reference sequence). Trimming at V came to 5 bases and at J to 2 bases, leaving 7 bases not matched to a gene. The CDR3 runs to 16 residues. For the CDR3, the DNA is TGTGCCAGTAGTGCTTGGGGACTAGCGGTTCAAGAGACCCAGTACTTC. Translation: CASSAWGLAVQETQYF.

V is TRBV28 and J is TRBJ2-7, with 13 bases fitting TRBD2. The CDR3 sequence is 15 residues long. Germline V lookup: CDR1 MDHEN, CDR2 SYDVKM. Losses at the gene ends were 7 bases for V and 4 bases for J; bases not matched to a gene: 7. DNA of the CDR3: TGTGCCAGCATTACTTCGACTAGCGGGGGGTACGAGCAGTACTTC. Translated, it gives CASITSTSGGYEQYF. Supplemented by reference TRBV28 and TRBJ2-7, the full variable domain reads DVKVTQSSRYLVKRTGEKVFLECVQDMDHENMFWYRQDPGLGLRLIYFSYDVKMKEKGDIPEGYSVSREKKERFSLILESASTNQTSMYLCASITSTSGGYEQYFGPGTRLTVT.

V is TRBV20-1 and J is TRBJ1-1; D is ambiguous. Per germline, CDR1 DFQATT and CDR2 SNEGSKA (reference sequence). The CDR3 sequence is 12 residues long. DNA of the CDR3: TGCAGGGCAAGGGCCGATTACACTGAAGCTTTCTTT. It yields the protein CRARADYTEAFF.

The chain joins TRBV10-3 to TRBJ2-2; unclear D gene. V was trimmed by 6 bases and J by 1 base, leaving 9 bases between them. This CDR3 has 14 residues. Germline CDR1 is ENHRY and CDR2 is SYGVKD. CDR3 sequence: CAIRNAGNTGELFF. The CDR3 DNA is TGTGCCATCAGGAACGCAGGGAACACCGGGGAGCTGTTTTTT.

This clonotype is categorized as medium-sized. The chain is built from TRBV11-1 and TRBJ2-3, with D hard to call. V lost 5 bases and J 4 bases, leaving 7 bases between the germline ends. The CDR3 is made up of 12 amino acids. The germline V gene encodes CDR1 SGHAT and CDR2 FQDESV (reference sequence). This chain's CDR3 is CASSHLADTQYF. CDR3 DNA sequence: TGTGCCAGCAGCCACCTAGCAGATACGCAGTATTTT.

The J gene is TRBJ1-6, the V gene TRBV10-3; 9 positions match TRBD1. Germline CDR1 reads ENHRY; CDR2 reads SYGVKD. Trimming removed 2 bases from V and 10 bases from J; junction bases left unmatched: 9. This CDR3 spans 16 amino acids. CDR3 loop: CAISEGRTGVGSPLHF. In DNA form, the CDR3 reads TGTGCCATCAGTGAGGGCCGGACAGGGGTGGGCTCACCCCTCCACTTT.

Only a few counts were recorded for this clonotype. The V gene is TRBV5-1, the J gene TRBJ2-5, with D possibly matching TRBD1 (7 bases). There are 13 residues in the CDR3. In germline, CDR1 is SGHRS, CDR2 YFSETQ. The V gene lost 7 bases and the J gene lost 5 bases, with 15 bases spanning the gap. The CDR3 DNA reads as TGCGCCAGCCGTGACAGGGAGGACGAGACCCAGTACTTC. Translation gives CASRDREDETQYF.

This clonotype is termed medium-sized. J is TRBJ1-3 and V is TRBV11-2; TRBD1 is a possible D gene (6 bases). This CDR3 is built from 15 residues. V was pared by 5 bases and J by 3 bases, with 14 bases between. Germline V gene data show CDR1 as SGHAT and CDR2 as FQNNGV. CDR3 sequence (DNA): TGTGCCAGCAGCATCCTCAGGGGAAGTGGAAACACCATATATTTT. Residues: CASSILRGSGNTIYF. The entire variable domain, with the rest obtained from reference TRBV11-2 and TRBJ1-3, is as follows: EAGVAQSPRYKIIEKRQSVAFWCNPISGHATLYWYQQILGQGPKLLIQFQNNGVVDDSQLPKDRFSAERLKGVDSTLKIQPAKLEDSAVYLCASSILRGSGNTIYFGEGSWLTVV.

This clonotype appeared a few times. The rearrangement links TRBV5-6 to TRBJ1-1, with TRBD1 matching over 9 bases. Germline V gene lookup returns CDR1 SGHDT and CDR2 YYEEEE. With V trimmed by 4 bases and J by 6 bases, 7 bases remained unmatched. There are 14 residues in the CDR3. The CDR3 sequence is CASSSRDRVPEAFF. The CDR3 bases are TGTGCCAGCAGCAGTCGGGACAGGGTTCCTGAAGCTTTCTTT.

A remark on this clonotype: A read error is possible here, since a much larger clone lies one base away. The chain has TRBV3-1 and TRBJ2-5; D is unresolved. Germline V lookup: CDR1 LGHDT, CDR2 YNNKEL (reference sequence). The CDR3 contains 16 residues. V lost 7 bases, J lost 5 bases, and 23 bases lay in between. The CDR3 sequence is CASTPGWQNPRETQYF. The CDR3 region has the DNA TGTGCCAGCACCCCAGGATGGCAGAACCCCCGGGAGACCCAGTACTTC.

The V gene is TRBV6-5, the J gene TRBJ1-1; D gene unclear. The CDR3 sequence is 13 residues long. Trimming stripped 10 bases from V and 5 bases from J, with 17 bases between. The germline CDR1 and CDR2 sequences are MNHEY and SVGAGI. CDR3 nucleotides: TGTGCCACCTTTTTCCTCCGGGGAACTGAAGCTTTCTTT. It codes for CATFFLRGTEAFF.

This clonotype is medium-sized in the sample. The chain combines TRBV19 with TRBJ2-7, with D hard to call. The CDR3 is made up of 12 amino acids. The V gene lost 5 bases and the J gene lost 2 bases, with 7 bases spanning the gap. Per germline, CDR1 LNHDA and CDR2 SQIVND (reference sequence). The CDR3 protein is CASSPHPYEQYF. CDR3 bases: TGTGCCAGTAGTCCCCACCCCTACGAGCAGTACTTC.

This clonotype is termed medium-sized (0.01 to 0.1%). The CDR3 DNA reads as TGCGCCAGCAGCTTGGTCATCCCCGTATCGGATGAGCAGTTCTTC. It encodes CASSLVIPVSDEQFF. The rearrangement joins TRBV5-1 to TRBJ2-1, with unresolved D. Trimming shortened V by 0 bases and J by 8 bases, and 15 bases separated the two germline ends. Germline assignment: CDR1 SGHRS and CDR2 YFSETQ. The CDR3 has 15 amino acids.

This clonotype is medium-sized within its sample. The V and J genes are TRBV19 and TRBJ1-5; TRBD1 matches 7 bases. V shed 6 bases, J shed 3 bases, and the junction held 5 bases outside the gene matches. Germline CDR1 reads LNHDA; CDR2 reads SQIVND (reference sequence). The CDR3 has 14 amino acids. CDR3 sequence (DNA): TGTGCCAGTAGGACAGGGACCCTCAATCAGCCCCAGCATTTT. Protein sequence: CASRTGTLNQPQHF. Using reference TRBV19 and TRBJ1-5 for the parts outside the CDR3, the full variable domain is DGGITQSPKYLFRKEGQNVTLSCEQNLNHDAMYWYRQDPGQGLRLIYYSQIVNDFQKGDIAEGYSVSREKKESFPLTVTSAQKNPTAFYLCASRTGTLNQPQHFGDGTRLSIL.

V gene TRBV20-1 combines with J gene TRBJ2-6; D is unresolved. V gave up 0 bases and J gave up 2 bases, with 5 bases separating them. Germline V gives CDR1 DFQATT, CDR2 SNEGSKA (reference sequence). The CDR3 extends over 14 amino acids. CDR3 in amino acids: CSAREAAGANVLTF. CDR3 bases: TGCAGTGCTAGAGAAGCTGCTGGGGCCAACGTCCTGACTTTC.

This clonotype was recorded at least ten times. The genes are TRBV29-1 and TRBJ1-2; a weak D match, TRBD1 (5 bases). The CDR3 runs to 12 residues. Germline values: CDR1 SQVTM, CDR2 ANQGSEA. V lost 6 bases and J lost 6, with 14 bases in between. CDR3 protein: CSVDLTANGYTF. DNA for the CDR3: TGCAGCGTGGACCTGACAGCTAATGGCTACACCTTC.

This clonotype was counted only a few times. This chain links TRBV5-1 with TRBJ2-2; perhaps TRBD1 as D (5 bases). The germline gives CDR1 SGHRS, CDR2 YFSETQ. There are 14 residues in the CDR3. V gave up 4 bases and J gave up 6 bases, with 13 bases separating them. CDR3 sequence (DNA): TGCGCCAGCAGCCTTCAGGGTTTGCCCGGGGAGCTGTTTTTT. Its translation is CASSLQGLPGELFF.

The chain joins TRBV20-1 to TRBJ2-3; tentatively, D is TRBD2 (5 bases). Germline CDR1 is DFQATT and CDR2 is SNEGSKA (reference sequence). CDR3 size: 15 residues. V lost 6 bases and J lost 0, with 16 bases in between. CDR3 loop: CSAVTSGYSTDTQYF. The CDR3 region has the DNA TGCAGTGCCGTCACCAGCGGCTATAGCACAGATACGCAGTATTTT.

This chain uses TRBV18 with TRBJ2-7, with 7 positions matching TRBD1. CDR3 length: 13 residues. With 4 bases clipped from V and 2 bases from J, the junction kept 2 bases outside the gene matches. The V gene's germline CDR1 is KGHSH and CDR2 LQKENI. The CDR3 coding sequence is TGTGCCAGCTCACGACAGGGCCCCTACGAGCAGTACTTC. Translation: CASSRQGPYEQYF.

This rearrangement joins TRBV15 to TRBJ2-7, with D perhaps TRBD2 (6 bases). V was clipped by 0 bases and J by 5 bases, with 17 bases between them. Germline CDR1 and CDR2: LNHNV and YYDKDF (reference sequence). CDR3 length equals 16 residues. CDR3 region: CATSRDEGLTRDEQYF. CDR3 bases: TGTGCCACCAGCAGAGATGAGGGACTGACACGCGACGAGCAGTACTTC. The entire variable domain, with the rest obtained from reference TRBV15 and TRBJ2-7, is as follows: DAMVIQNPRYQVTQFGKPVTLSCSQTLNHNVMYWYQQKSSQAPKLLFHYYDKDFNNEADTPDNFQSRRPNTSFCFLDIRSPGLGDTAMYLCATSRDEGLTRDEQYFGPGTRLTVT.

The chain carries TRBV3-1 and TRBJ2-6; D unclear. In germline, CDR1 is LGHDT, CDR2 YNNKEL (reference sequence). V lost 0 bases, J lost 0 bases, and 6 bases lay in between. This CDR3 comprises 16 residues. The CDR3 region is CASSQDFGSGANVLTF. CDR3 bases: TGTGCCAGCAGCCAAGATTTTGGCTCTGGGGCCAACGTCCTGACTTTC. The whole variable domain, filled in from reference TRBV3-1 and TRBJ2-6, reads DTAVSQTPKYLVTQMGNDKSIKCEQNLGHDTMYWYKQDSKKFLKIMFSYNNKELIINETVPNRFSPKSPDKAHLNLHINSLELGDSAVYFCASSQDFGSGANVLTFGAGSRLTVL.

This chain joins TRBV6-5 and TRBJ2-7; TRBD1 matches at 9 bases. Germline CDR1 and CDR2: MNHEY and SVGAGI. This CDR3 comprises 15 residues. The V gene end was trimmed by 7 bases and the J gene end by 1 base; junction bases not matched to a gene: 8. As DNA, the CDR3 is TGTGCCAGCAAGGGGAGCGGGACAGGGTCCTACGAGCAGTACTTC. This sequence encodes CASKGSGTGSYEQYF.

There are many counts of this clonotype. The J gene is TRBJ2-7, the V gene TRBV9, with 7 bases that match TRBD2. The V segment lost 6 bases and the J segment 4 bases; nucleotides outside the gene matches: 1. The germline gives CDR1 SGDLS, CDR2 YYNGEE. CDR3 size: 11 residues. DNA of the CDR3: TGTGCCAGCACCGGGGGGTACGAGCAGTACTTC. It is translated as CASTGGYEQYF.

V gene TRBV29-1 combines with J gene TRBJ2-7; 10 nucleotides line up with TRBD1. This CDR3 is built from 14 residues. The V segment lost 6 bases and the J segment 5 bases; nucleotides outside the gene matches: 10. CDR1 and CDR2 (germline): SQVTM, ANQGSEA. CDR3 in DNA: TGCAGCGTCTCCCGGGACAGGGGAACGAACGAGCAGTACTTC. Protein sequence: CSVSRDRGTNEQYF.

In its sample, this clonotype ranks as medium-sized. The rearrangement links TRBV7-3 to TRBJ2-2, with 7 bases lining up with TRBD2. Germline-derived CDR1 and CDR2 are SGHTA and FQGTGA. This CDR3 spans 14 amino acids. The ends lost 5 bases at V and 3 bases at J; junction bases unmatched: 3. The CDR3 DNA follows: TGTGCCAGCAGCCGACTAGCCCACACCGGGGAGCTGTTTTTT. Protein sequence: CASSRLAHTGELFF.

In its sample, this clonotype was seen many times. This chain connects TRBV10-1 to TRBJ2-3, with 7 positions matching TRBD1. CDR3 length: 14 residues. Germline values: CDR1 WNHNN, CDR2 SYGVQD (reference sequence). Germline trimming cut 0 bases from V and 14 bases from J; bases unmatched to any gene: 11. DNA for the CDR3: TGCGCCAGCAGTGAGTCGACTCGCGACAGGGTCAGGTATTTT. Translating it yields CASSESTRDRVRYF.

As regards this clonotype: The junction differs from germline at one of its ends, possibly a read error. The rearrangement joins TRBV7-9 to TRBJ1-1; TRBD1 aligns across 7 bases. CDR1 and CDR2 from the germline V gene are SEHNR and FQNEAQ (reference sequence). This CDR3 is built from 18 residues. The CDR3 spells CASSSLTLRTGWYTEVFF. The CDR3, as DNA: TGTGCCAGCAGCTCACTTACACTTCGGACAGGATGGTACACTGAAGTTTTCTTT.